The T cell receptor (beta chain) under discussion was sequenced for a study of shared clonotypes between healthy human individuals. This clone was recorded a few times. Recent acute infections and vaccinations were absent in the healthy HIV-negative adult donors. Sequencing was performed with immunoSEQ multiplex PCR; in TCRdb, only in-frame clones are kept and a portion is missing. The sample lists 950,000 to 1,300,000 clones, roughly 80% occurring once. After removal of 4 bases from V and 3 bases from J, the junction contained 2 bases not matched to a gene. Germline loops: CDR1 MNHNS, CDR2 SASEGT. The CDR3 runs 14 residues.

V usage is TRBV6-1 and J usage is TRBJ1-1, with 10 bases lining up with TRBD1. The receptor was isolated from a man between 18 and 35 years old in good health. The sequencing input was memory CD4+ T cells sorted from blood. Subset meaning: CD45RA-negative fraction. The CDR3 nucleotides read TGTGCCAGCAGTGGGACAGGGGGACACACTGAAGCTTTCTTT. Protein product: CASSGTGGHTEAFF.